Below, one T cell receptor beta chain is given with its context. Its antigen is unidentified. Patients in the study were battling locally advanced or metastatic urothelial carcinoma. This specimen comes from a study of PD-L1 blockade in urothelial cancer. The protocol was immunoSEQ multiplex PCR, while the TCRdb copy is restricted to in-frame clones and leaves out a portion. The sample carries around 40,000 clones, around 34% recorded once. Points from the study as a whole: Stronger expansion of tumor-associated clones in blood at 3 weeks distinguished durable-benefit patients.

The sample consisted of tumor tissue, taken before atezolizumab (anti-PD-L1) treatment. The receptor was isolated from a man in his fifties or sixties with urothelial cancer.

CDR3 DNA sequence: TGCGCCAGCAATAACCCCGGGACAGGATCAAATGAGCAGTTCTTC. It encodes CASNNPGTGSNEQFF. The V call is TRBV5-1, the J call TRBJ2-1; 8 bases agree with TRBD1. Trimming took 6 bases from V and 7 from J; bases not matched to a gene: 12. CDR3 size: 15 residues. Germline CDR1 is SGHRS and CDR2 is YFSETQ.